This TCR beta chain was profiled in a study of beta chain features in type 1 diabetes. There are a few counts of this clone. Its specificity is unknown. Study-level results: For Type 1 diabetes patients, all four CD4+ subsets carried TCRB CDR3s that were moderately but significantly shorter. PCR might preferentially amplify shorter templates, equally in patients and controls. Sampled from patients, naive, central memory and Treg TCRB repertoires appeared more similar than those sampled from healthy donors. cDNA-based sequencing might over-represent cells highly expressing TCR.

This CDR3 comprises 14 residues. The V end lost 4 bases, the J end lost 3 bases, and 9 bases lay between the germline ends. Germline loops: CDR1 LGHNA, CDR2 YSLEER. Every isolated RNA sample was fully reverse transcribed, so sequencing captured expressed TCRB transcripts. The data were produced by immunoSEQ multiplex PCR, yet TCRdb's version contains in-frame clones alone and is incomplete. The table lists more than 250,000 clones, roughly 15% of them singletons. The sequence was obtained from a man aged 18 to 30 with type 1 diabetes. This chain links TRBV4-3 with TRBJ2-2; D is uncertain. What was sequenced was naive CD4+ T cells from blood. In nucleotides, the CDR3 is TGCGCCAGCAGCCCTGACTCGCACACCGGGGAGCTGTTTTTT. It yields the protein CASSPDSHTGELFF.